This T cell receptor beta chain emerged from a study of blood T cell repertoires in COVID-19. About the study: Acute and convalescent COVID-19 specimens originated in the United States, Italy and Spain. Sample material is recorded as cDNA or gDNA derived from T cells, B-cell-depleted T cells, or PBMCs.

As processed by the authors: Cell counts per sample came from amplifying reference gene primers. Profiled with immunoSEQ multiplex PCR; TCRdb holds only in-frame clones, not every one. The D gene and trimming were derived from the DNA, and the V and J assignments and clone size from that table. The sample has about 29,000 clones; roughly nine tenths are singletons. The length of the CDR3 is 14 residues. V was cut by 2 bases and J by 3 bases, with 8 bases left in between. Germline lookup yields CDR1 MNHEY and CDR2 SVGAGI. This sequence originates from a human donor with active COVID-19. The donor label of this sample is uncertain. The rearrangement uses TRBV6-5 and TRBJ1-5, with unresolved D. Sequencing input: peripheral blood. For the CDR3, the DNA is TGTGCCAGCAGTTACGGCGGATCCAATCAGCCCCAGCATTTT. Translated, it gives CASSYGGSNQPQHF.